These 3 T cell receptor beta chains were all obtained from the same sample, sequenced in a study of blood T cell repertoires in COVID-19. Only in-frame clones appear in the TCRdb table, and some are missing; sequencing was by immunoSEQ multiplex PCR. This table has more than 150,000 clones, about four fifths appearing once. The sequencing input was peripheral blood. Source of these receptors: a man between 65 and 79 years old who had recovered from COVID-19.

The V call is TRBV6-5, the J call TRBJ2-3; 11 bases map to TRBD2. The germline V gene has CDR1 MNHEY and CDR2 SVGAGI. J gave up 6 bases and V 0 bases, and 5 bases lay outside the gene matches. CDR3 length: 16 residues. CDR3 region: CASSYSNSGRADTQYF. The CDR3 DNA is TGTGCCAGCAGTTACTCGAATAGCGGGAGGGCCGATACGCAGTATTTT.

The chain recombines TRBV14 with TRBJ2-1; D is perhaps TRBD1 (7 bases). The CDR3 runs to 16 residues. The V gene lost 3 bases and the J gene lost 3 bases, with 15 bases spanning the gap. The germline gives CDR1 SGHDN, CDR2 FVKESK. The CDR3 loop is CASSQGGQNYYNEQFF. For the CDR3, the DNA is TGTGCCAGCAGCCAGGGGGGACAGAACTACTACAATGAGCAGTTCTTC.

CDR3 region: CASRSSGVYEQYF. The DNA of the CDR3 is TGTGCCAGTAGATCGTCAGGGGTCTACGAGCAGTACTTC. The chain has TRBV19 and TRBJ2-7; tentatively, D is TRBD1 (6 bases). CDR3 length equals 13 residues. Trimming removed 6 bases from V and 3 bases from J, with 12 bases in between. Germline V CDR1 and CDR2: LNHDA, SQIVND (reference sequence).